This T cell receptor beta chain was observed in a study of T cells in Graves' hyperthyroidism and ophthalmopathy. Using RNA transcripts as the source, TCR beta CDR3 regions were amplified. HTBI primers were employed in a first-round RT-PCR of the TCR CDR3. One entry per CDR3 protein results from TCRdb running MiXCR on the multiplex PCR reads. The table lists hundreds of thousands of distinct CDR3 sequences, about a third of them singletons. This clonotype was counted at least ten times. The sample taken for sequencing was blood. The source of this sequence is a woman in her forties with Graves' hyperthyroidism.

The CDR3 nucleotides read TGTGCCAGCAGCTTGACCCTTCCGGACAGGACTAGCATGGGAAATCAGCCCCAGCATTTT. Encoded protein: CASSLTLPDRTSMGNQPQHF. This chain links TRBV5-8 with TRBJ1-5; 7 bases are a match to TRBD1. CDR3 length: 20 amino acids. CDR1 is SGHTS and CDR2 is YDEGEE in the germline V gene. The V segment lost 1 base and the J segment 4 bases; nucleotides outside the gene matches: 20.